This TCR beta chain derives from a study of blood T cell repertoires in COVID-19. Study-wide context: COVID-19 samples collected from the United States, Italy and Spain covered acute and convalescent phases. In each case, the material was cDNA or gDNA derived from T cells, B-cell-depleted T cells, or PBMCs.

Losses at the gene ends were 4 bases for V and 8 bases for J; bases not matched to a gene: 8. Germline loops: CDR1 SGHRS, CDR2 YFSETQ. This CDR3 is built from 14 residues. In the authors' workflow: Amplified reference gene primers provided the basis for estimating nucleated cell counts. Using immunoSEQ multiplex PCR, the repertoire was profiled, and TCRdb retains in-frame clones only, with some absent. The DNA gave D and trimming, while V, J and clone size come from that table. The table lists about 83,000 clones, around 90% of them singletons. This clone was detected once. This rearrangement joins TRBV5-1 to TRBJ1-4, with TRBD1 matching over 7 bases. The specimen was peripheral blood. The sequence was collected from a woman of 80 years or more with active or convalescent COVID-19. The CDR3 region is CASSPGQSREKLFF. The CDR3, as DNA: TGCGCCAGCAGCCCGGGACAGAGCAGGGAAAAACTGTTTTTT.